These T cell receptor beta chains were read from a single sample in a study of cytomegalovirus exposure and HLA in healthy donors. Using immunoSEQ multiplex PCR, the repertoire was profiled, and TCRdb retains in-frame clones only, with some absent. The table has 270,000 or so clones, 70% to 90% seen once. Material for sequencing was PBMCs. These TCRs come from a man aged 40-49 years in good health and CMV-seropositive. Each CDR3 is given with its conserved first and last residue. D genes are given only for firm matches. A clone size is listed for some rows: how often the clone was seen (once, few, many), or a class if it is expanded.

V	J	length	D	size	DNA	CDR3
TRBV6-6	TRBJ2-7	16	TRBD2	-	TGTGCCAGCAGTTACTCAGCGGGAGGGCCCTCGAACGAGCAGTACTTC	CASSYSAGGPSNEQYF
TRBV28	TRBJ2-3	18	TRBD2	-	TGTGCCAGCAGGGGTGGGACTAGCGGGGCTAGGGGCACAGATACGCAGTATTTT	CASRGGTSGARGTDTQYF
TRBV2	TRBJ1-4	13	-	-	TGTGCCAGTTGGTGGGGGGGGAGTGAAAAACTGTTTTTT	CASWWGGSEKLFF
TRBV25-1	TRBJ2-7	16	TRBD1	-	TGTGCCAGCAGTGCCAGGGACAGCGATCTCTCCTACGAGCAGTACTTC	CASSARDSDLSYEQYF
TRBV5-4	TRBJ2-3	18	-	-	TGTGCCAGCAGGGGGGGTTCCCGTGGCGGAAGTAGCACAGATACGCAGTATTTT	CASRGGSRGGSSTDTQYF
TRBV5-1	TRBJ2-7	14	TRBD1	-	TGCGCCAGCAGCTGGGGGGGACAGGGCTACGAGCAGTACTTC	CASSWGGQGYEQYF
TRBV6-1	TRBJ1-6	13	TRBD1	-	TGTGCCAGCGGGGGACAGATTAATTCACCCCTCCACTTT	CASGGQINSPLHF
TRBV21-1	TRBJ1-1	8	-	-	TGTGCTTGCGCTGAAGCTTTCTTT	CACAEAFF
TRBV5-1	TRBJ2-7	15	TRBD2	-	TGCGCCAGCAGCACGGGCGGGAGAGGGACCTACGAGCAGTACTTC	CASSTGGRGTYEQYF
TRBV2	TRBJ2-1	16	TRBD2	-	TGTGCCAGCAGGAAGGGACTAGCGGTAACCTACAATGAGCAGTTCTTC	CASRKGLAVTYNEQFF
TRBV11-1	TRBJ2-1	18	TRBD2	-	TGTGCCAGCAGCTTAAGGCTAGCGGGGCGGGAAACGTACAATGAGCAGTTCTTC	CASSLRLAGRETYNEQFF
TRBV5-6	TRBJ2-3	15	-	-	TGTGCCAGCAGCCTTAGACAGGAGGCCACAGATACGCAGTATTTT	CASSLRQEATDTQYF
TRBV15	TRBJ1-1	13	-	-	TGTGCCACCAGCAGATCGGAGGACACTGAAGCTTTCTTT	CATSRSEDTEAFF
TRBV9	TRBJ2-1	15	TRBD1	once	TGTGCCAGCAGCGTAGGGACAGGCCGACCTCTTGAGCAGTTCTTC	CASSVGTGRPLEQFF
TRBV19	TRBJ2-5	13	-	-	TGTGCCAGTAGTTCGCGGGCCCGGGAGACCCAGTACTTC	CASSSRARETQYF
TRBV4-1	TRBJ2-5	13	-	-	TGCGCCAGCAGCCTGGGTAGCGTAGAGACCCAGTACTTC	CASSLGSVETQYF
TRBV27	TRBJ2-7	13	TRBD1	-	TGTGCCAGCAGGCTCACAGGGGCCCACGAGCAGTACTTC	CASRLTGAHEQYF
TRBV28	TRBJ2-1	17	TRBD2	-	TGTGCCAGCAGTTTAGGAACTAGCGGGAGTTCTTACAATGAGCAGTTCTTC	CASSLGTSGSSYNEQFF
TRBV28	TRBJ1-5	15	-	few	TGTGCCAGCAGTCCGGACAGAGGGTTATATCAGCCCCAGCATTTT	CASSPDRGLYQPQHF
TRBV4-3	TRBJ2-2	17	-	-	TGCGCCAGCAGCCCTCAGATGGGAGAAGCGAACACCGGGGAGCTGTTTTTT	CASSPQMGEANTGELFF